Reported below is one TCR beta chain. The antigen this receptor binds is unknown. No quality values exist for individual bases; no much larger clone is one base distant. Using the deep immunoSEQ assay, TCR CDR3 regions were amplified from genomic DNA by multiplex PCR. For each cell subset, the extracted genomic DNA was distributed evenly across all wells of several immunoSEQ 96-well plates, and each plate served as one replicate. For sorted subsets, each replicate PCR was loaded with approximately 190 ng genomic DNA, equivalent to about 33,000 T cell genomes. The purified libraries were quantified using a Qubit 3.0 fluorometer, sized with a Bioanalyzer 2100, and then quantified again using the KAPA Library Quantification kit. Every immunoSEQ 96-well plate was sequenced on a separate single-read 150-cycle Illumina NextSeq 550 flow cell. As for the original processing: Because the immunoSEQ output held only junctional sequences and lacked quality scores, the filtering could not match the filtering applied to full-length reads. To assign V/J genes and CDR3, sequences were annotated using PyIR, a Python wrapper for IgBLAST v1.9, with IMGT germline references. Any read was removed if the V/J assignment was weak (E-value above 1e-6), the CDR3 was missing, or the read contained stop codons, out-of-frame junctions, or ambiguous translated residues. V3J clonotypes were defined by identical inferred V gene, J gene, and CDR3 amino acid sequence. The percentage overlap between two repertoires was calculated by dividing the number of shared unique clonotypes by the size of the smaller repertoire. RTK rarefaction, the Chao1 estimator, and Recon v2.1 estimates of unobserved clonotypes were used to assess repertoire richness. Generation probabilities were computed with OLGA for all TCRbeta clonotypes obtained by the gDNA method from four donors. Entries here come from immuneACCESS through TCRdb and include only in-frame sequences with V and J called. Some clones fail to appear in such tables; in the studies checked, an unresolved V gene covers under half of the shortfall, and the cause of the remainder is unknown. Clonal size and the V and J genes are those of that table, whereas D and trimming came from the DNA. The sample contains roughly 100,000 clones, 67% of them found a single time. Approximately 25% of the sample is in the top ten clones.

The source of the sample is a study of shared clonotypes between healthy human individuals (dated by TCRdb to the early 2020s). General notes on the study: The cohort comprised two women and a few men aged 18 to 49 years. To estimate repertoire size and how much clonotypes are shared between individuals, the study performed deep sequencing of blood TCR repertoires from roughly five healthy adults. Leukapheresis yielded between about 0.85 and 9.5 billion PBMCs per donor. For each donor, three plates each were used for CD4 naive and CD4 memory, two plates were used for CD8 naive, and one plate was used for CD8 memory. Different laboratories and diverse techniques were used to prepare libraries and sequence TCR repertoires, to increase sequencing depth and limit assay-specific biases. Study-wide conclusions, independent of this receptor: Rarefaction of sorted-subset datasets indicated incomplete sequencing despite the large sequencing depth. Sampling was restricted to blood, and TCR repertoires in tissue are likely to differ from TCR repertoires in blood. Pairwise subsampling indicated that sequencing depth was expected to affect the degree of clonotype sharing among donors. Sharing across several donors was observed for approximately 5% of naive CD4, 3% to 3.5% of naive CD8, over 2% of memory CD4, and less than 0.45% of memory CD8 clonotypes. Because the study included a small number of donors, the genetic and exposure-history diversity represented was limited. Compared with non-shared clonotypes, the clonotypes found in all four sorted-subset donors had higher generation probabilities. Naive subsets generally had larger estimated clonotype richness than memory subsets.

The germline V gene gives CDR1 as SGHAT and CDR2 as FQNNGV. Relative to germline, V is missing 1 base and J is missing 9 bases, with 2 bases of the junction outside any gene match. The CDR3 numbers 12 residues from cysteine through phenylalanine. Just the 36-base CDR3 DNA is kept, in frame starting at base 1. Healthy HIV-negative adults with no recently reported acute infections or vaccinations were included as donors. Every donor was a Caucasian adult residing in Nashville, Tennessee, USA. CD8 memory samples consisted of magnetically selected CD45RO+ cells combined with CCR7-negative CD45RA+ effector memory (TemRA) cells. Blood was obtained by leukapheresis, after which PBMCs were separated by Ficoll-Histopaque density gradient centrifugation and cryopreserved in liquid nitrogen vapor phase. Purity and quantity of every magnetically sorted T cell population were checked by analytical flow cytometry. From each sorted fraction, genomic DNA was isolated and quantified by UV absorbance on a Nanodrop 2000c.

Sequenced input: memory CD8+ T cells sorted from blood. This sample's cell subset or site label indicates: CD45RO+ cells pooled with CCR7-negative TemRA cells. The rearrangement joined TRBV11-2 to TRBJ1-1, and 7 bases in between align with TRBD1. The clonotype comes from a woman in her twenties or thirties in good health. This receptor carries the CDR3 CASSLVRGKAFF. The base sequence is TGTGCCAGCAGCTTAGTCAGGGGGAAAGCTTTCTTT.